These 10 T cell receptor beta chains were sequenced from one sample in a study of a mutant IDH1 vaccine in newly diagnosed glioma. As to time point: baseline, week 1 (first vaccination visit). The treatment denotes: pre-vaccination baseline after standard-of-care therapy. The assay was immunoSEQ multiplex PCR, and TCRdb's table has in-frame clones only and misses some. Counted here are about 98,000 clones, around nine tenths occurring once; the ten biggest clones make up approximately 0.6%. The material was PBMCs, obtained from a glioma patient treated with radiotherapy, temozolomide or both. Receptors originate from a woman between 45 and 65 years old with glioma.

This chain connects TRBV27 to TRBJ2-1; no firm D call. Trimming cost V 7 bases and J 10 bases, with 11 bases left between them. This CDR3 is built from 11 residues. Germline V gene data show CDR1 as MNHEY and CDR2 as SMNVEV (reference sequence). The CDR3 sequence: CASNEGREQFF. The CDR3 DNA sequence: TGTGCCAGCAATGAAGGGCGGGAGCAGTTCTTC.

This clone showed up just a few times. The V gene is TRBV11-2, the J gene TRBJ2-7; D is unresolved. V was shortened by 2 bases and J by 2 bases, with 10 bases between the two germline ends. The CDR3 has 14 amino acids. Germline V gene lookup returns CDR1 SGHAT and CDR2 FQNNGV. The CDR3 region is CASSLIRLTYEQYF. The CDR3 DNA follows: TGTGCCAGCAGCTTAATCCGGCTAACCTACGAGCAGTACTTC. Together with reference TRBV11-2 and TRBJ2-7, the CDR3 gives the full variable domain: EAGVAQSPRYKIIEKRQSVAFWCNPISGHATLYWYQQILGQGPKLLIQFQNNGVVDDSQLPKDRFSAERLKGVDSTLKIQPAKLEDSAVYLCASSLIRLTYEQYFGPGTRLTVT.

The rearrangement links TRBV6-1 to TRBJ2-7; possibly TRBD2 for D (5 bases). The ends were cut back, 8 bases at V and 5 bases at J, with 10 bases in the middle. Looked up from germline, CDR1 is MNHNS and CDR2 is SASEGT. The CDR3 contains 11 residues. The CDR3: CASRGSNEQYF. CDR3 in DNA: TGTGCCAGCCGCGGGTCAAACGAGCAGTACTTC.

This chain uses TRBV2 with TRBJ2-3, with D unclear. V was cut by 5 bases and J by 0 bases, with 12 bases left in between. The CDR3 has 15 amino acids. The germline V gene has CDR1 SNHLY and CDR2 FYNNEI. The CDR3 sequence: CASSLSMASTDTQYF. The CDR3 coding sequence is TGTGCCAGCAGTCTATCTATGGCAAGCACAGATACGCAGTATTTT.

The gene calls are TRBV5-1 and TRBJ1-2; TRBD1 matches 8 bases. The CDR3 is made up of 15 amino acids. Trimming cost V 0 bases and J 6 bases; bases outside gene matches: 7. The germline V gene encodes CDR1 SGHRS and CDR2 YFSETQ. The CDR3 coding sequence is TGCGCCAGCAGCTTGGTGGGCCAGGGGGCGAATGGCTACACCTTC. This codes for CASSLVGQGANGYTF.

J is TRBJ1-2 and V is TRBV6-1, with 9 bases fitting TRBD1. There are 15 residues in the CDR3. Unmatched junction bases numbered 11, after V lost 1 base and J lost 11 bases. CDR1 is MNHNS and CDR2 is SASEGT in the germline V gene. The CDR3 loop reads CASSEGPGQGLSYTF. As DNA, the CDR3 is TGTGCCAGCAGTGAAGGACCGGGACAGGGCCTCTCTTACACCTTC.

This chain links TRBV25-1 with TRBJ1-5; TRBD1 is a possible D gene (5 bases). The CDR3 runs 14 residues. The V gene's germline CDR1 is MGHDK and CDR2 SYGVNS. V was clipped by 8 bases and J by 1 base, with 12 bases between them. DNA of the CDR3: TGTGCCAGCTCCCCCGGGGGGAGCAATCAGCCCCAGCATTTT. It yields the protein CASSPGGSNQPQHF.

The CDR3 is CASSLLGQGDGYTF. The CDR3 nucleotides read TGCGCCAGCAGCTTGTTGGGACAGGGTGATGGCTACACCTTC. The rearrangement links TRBV5-1 to TRBJ1-2, with TRBD1 matching over 9 bases. In germline, CDR1 is SGHRS, CDR2 YFSETQ. The CDR3 totals 14 residues. The trim removed 1 base at V and 6 bases at J, leaving 4 bases unmatched.

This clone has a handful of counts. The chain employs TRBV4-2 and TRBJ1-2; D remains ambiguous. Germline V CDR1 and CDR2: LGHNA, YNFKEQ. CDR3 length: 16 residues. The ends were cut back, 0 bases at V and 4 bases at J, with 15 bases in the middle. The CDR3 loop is CASSQDPARGLYGYTF. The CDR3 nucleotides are TGTGCCAGCAGCCAAGATCCCGCTCGGGGTCTCTATGGCTACACCTTC.

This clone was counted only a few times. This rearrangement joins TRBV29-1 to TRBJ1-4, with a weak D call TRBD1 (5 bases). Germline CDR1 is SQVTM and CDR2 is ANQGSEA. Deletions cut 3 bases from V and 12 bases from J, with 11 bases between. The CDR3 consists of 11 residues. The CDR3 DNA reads TGCAGCGTTGAGGAGCTGGGACAACTGTTTTTT. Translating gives CSVEELGQLFF.